These 21 T cell receptor beta chains were all obtained from the same sample, sequenced in a study of T-cell memory formation after mild COVID-19. Each CDR3 protein is one row after TCRdb ran MiXCR on the 5' RACE reads. This table holds some 440,000 distinct CDR3 sequences, 20% to 25% found once. What was sequenced was PBMCs or a T cell subset sorted from them (not recorded which). The receptors were sampled from an adult woman who had mild COVID-19 (a few samples of this study predate the infection). Cell type and time point are not known.

This rearrangement joins TRBV10-3 to TRBJ2-5; a possible D gene is TRBD2 (5 bases). V was trimmed by 3 bases and J by 2 bases, leaving 13 bases between them. This CDR3 contains 15 residues. The germline CDR1 and CDR2 sequences are ENHRY and SYGVKD. This CDR3 is CAISDQRAAQETQYF. In DNA form, the CDR3 reads TGTGCCATCAGTGATCAAAGAGCGGCGCAAGAGACCCAGTACTTC.

The CDR3 DNA reads as TGTGCCAGCAGCTCAGATAGCGGGAGGGCCGCAGATACGCAGTATTTT. Protein: CASSSDSGRAADTQYF. The rearrangement links TRBV7-2 to TRBJ2-3; 11 nucleotides line up with TRBD2. In germline, CDR1 is SGHTA, CDR2 FQGNSA. This CDR3 has 16 amino acids. V was clipped by 4 bases and J by 4 bases; unmatched bases: 7. The variable domain in full, completed from reference TRBV7-2 and TRBJ2-3, reads GAGVSQSPSNKVTEKGKDVELRCDPISGHTALYWYRQSLGQGLEFLIYFQGNSAPDKSGLPSDRFSAERTGGSVSTLTIQRTQQEDSAVYLCASSSDSGRAADTQYFGPGTRLTVL.

Many counts were recorded for this clonotype. The chain couples TRBV15 to TRBJ2-2, with 11 bases aligning to TRBD1. J gave up 6 bases and V 6 bases, and 3 bases lay outside the gene matches. The CDR3 extends over 14 amino acids. CDR1 is LNHNV, CDR2 YYDKDF, per germline (reference sequence). The CDR3 nucleotides are TGTGCCACCAGGGGACAGGGGGAGGCCGGGGAGCTGTTTTTT. It translates to CATRGQGEAGELFF.

This clonotype was detected only once. The chain links TRBV7-2 to TRBJ1-5; D is perhaps TRBD1 (5 bases). The germline gives CDR1 SGHTA, CDR2 FQGNSA. Trimming left V 5 bases short and J 3 bases short, with 17 bases between. The CDR3 runs 16 residues. The CDR3 region is CASSLRDLTYNQPQHF. CDR3 nucleotides: TGTGCCAGCAGCCTCCGGGACCTAACCTACAATCAGCCCCAGCATTTT.

This clonotype was observed a handful of times. This chain's CDR3 is CASSWGQGSYNEQFF. CDR3 DNA sequence: TGTGCCAGCAGTTGGGGACAGGGTTCCTACAATGAGCAGTTCTTC. This chain links TRBV27 with TRBJ2-1; 9 nucleotides align to TRBD1. Germline V gene sequence: CDR1 MNHEY, CDR2 SMNVEV (reference sequence). The CDR3 runs 15 residues. Trimming removed 4 bases from V and 1 base from J; junction bases left unmatched: 2.

The gene calls are TRBV19 and TRBJ1-4; the D is unclear. Germline V gene sequence: CDR1 LNHDA, CDR2 SQIVND (reference sequence). CDR3 length: 14 amino acids. Between the trimmed V and J ends, which lost 3 bases and 5 bases, there was a span of 10 bases. CDR3 in amino acids: CASSMSGPNEKLFF. The DNA of the CDR3 is TGTGCCAGTAGTATGTCGGGCCCGAATGAAAAACTGTTTTTT.

In this sample, this clonotype turned up a few times. One junction end does not reproduce the germline sequence, and a read error may be involved. This chain joins TRBV13 and TRBJ1-2, with D uncertain. The CDR3 is 13 amino acids. CDR1 is PRHDT, CDR2 FYEKMQ, per germline (reference sequence). The CDR3 here is CASSPRGFYGCTF. CDR3 bases: TGTGCCAGCAGCCCGCGGGGATTCTATGGCTGCACCTTC.

The gene calls are TRBV7-9 and TRBJ2-5, with TRBD2 matching 12 bases. Germline V gives CDR1 SEHNR, CDR2 FQNEAQ (reference sequence). The CDR3 runs to 16 residues. After removal of 6 bases from V and 4 bases from J, the junction contained 9 bases not matched to a gene. The CDR3 is CASSQPSGRGRETQYF. The CDR3 DNA reads TGTGCCAGCAGTCAACCTAGCGGGAGGGGGCGAGAGACCCAGTACTTC.

This clonotype has only a few counts. This chain links TRBV29-1 with TRBJ2-2; 7 positions agree with TRBD1. Germline V gene lookup returns CDR1 SQVTM and CDR2 ANQGSEA. The V gene end was trimmed by 0 bases and the J gene end by 6 bases; junction bases not matched to a gene: 7. This CDR3 has 15 residues. CDR3 sequence reads: CSVEDPTGFAGELFF. CDR3 sequence (DNA): TGCAGCGTTGAAGATCCGACAGGGTTCGCCGGGGAGCTGTTTTTT.

This clonotype was detected only a few times. The genes are TRBV30 and TRBJ1-1; 7 nucleotides align to TRBD1. The CDR3 spans 15 residues. With V trimmed by 2 bases and J by 1 base, 7 bases remained unmatched. Germline V lookup: CDR1 GTSNPN, CDR2 SVGIG (reference sequence). Written as DNA, the CDR3 is TGTGCCTGGAGTACACCAGGGACAGAGAACACTGAAGCTTTCTTT. Translated: CAWSTPGTENTEAFF.

V usage is TRBV20-1 and J usage is TRBJ2-5, with 8 bases aligning to TRBD1. J was trimmed by 5 bases and V by 5 bases; bases with no gene match: 7. The CDR3 length is 13 residues. Germline V gene data show CDR1 as DFQATT and CDR2 as SNEGSKA (reference sequence). CDR3 nucleotide sequence: TGCAGTGCTCTACGGACAGGGAGGGAGACCCAGTACTTC. This sequence encodes CSALRTGRETQYF.

The chain employs TRBV28 and TRBJ2-7; TRBD1 might be the D (6 bases). This CDR3 contains 14 residues. The ends were cut back, 6 bases at V and 2 bases at J, with 14 bases in the middle. Germline CDR1 is MDHEN and CDR2 is SYDVKM. CDR3 sequence: CASSRQGYPYEQYF. DNA for the CDR3: TGTGCCAGCAGCCGCCAGGGGTATCCCTACGAGCAGTACTTC.

The V call is TRBV7-9, the J call TRBJ1-1, with TRBD1 matching over 10 bases. Germline V CDR1 and CDR2: SEHNR, FQNEAQ (reference sequence). This CDR3 contains 16 residues. Unmatched junction bases numbered 7, after V lost 0 bases and J lost 6 bases. The CDR3 loop is CASSLAGQGEWAEAFF. For the CDR3, the DNA is TGTGCCAGCAGCTTAGCTGGACAGGGGGAGTGGGCTGAAGCTTTCTTT. Full variable domain (rest looked up from reference TRBV7-9 and TRBJ1-1): DTGVSQNPRHKITKRGQNVTFRCDPISEHNRLYWYRQTLGQGPEFLTYFQNEAQLEKSRLLSDRFSAERPKGSFSTLEIQRTEQGDSAMYLCASSLAGQGEWAEAFFGQGTRLTVV.

V is TRBV5-1 and J is TRBJ2-3; TRBD1 matches 8 bases. This CDR3 comprises 15 residues. Germline V gene sequence: CDR1 SGHRS, CDR2 YFSETQ. Trimming took 0 bases from V and 5 from J; bases not matched to a gene: 5. Written as DNA, the CDR3 is TGCGCCAGCAGCTTGGCCGACAGGGGAGGAGATACGCAGTATTTT. Translated, it gives CASSLADRGGDTQYF.

This clonotype was seen a handful of times. The CDR3 loop is CSARGRAYTEAFF. CDR3 coding DNA: TGCAGTGCTAGGGGTAGGGCCTACACTGAAGCTTTCTTT. The chain recombines TRBV20-1 with TRBJ1-1; D not certain. The germline V and J ends were trimmed by 3 bases and 3 bases, with 11 bases remaining between them. This CDR3 contains 13 residues. In germline, CDR1 is DFQATT, CDR2 SNEGSKA (reference sequence).

The DNA for the CDR3 is TGTGCCAGCAGCCCCCGACTCCCCCAGGATACGCAGTATTTT. It specifies CASSPRLPQDTQYF. This sequence joins TRBV12-3 or TRBV12-4 and TRBJ2-3; D gene ambiguous. Trimming pared 6 bases from V and 6 bases from J, leaving 16 bases between. The CDR3 is 14 residues long.

This clonotype was detected a few times. The chain combines TRBV25-1 with TRBJ2-5; 9 positions agree with TRBD1. With V trimmed by 8 bases and J by 2 bases, 9 bases remained unmatched. Germline lookup yields CDR1 MGHDK and CDR2 SYGVNS. This CDR3 has 15 residues. CDR3 protein: CASQPLGQGQETQYF. As DNA, the CDR3 is TGTGCCAGCCAACCCTTAGGACAGGGGCAAGAGACCCAGTACTTC.

V usage is TRBV5-1 and J usage is TRBJ1-1, with 10 bases lining up with TRBD1. Unmatched junction bases numbered 8, after V lost 5 bases and J lost 4 bases. CDR3 size: 15 residues. Looked up from germline, CDR1 is SGHRS and CDR2 is YFSETQ. CDR3 protein: CASSPRTGGITEAFF. The CDR3 DNA is TGCGCCAGCAGTCCCAGGACAGGGGGGATCACTGAAGCTTTCTTT.

The chain links TRBV7-9 to TRBJ2-6, with D unresolved. V lost 2 bases to trimming and J lost 2 bases, with 7 bases between them. Germline CDR1 reads SEHNR; CDR2 reads FQNEAQ (reference sequence). This CDR3 is 15 amino acids long. CDR3 in DNA: TGTGCCAGCAGCTTATCTACTCCTGGGGCCAACGTCCTGACTTTC. This codes for CASSLSTPGANVLTF.

The chain employs TRBV12-3 or TRBV12-4 and TRBJ1-1; D is uncertain. With 3 bases removed from V and 6 bases from J, the gap between germline ends came to 8 bases. This CDR3 comprises 12 residues. This CDR3 reads CASSLVWAEAFF. The CDR3 coding sequence is TGTGCCAGCAGTTTGGTGTGGGCTGAAGCTTTCTTT.

This chain uses TRBV27 with TRBJ1-4; D unresolved. There are 14 residues in the CDR3. V was cut by 6 bases and J by 5 bases, with 13 bases left in between. CDR1 MNHEY and CDR2 SMNVEV come from the germline V gene (reference sequence). CDR3: CASSYIGLNEKLFF. CDR3 DNA: TGTGCCAGCAGCTATATAGGGCTAAATGAAAAACTGTTTTTT.